This TCR beta chain was documented in a study of blood T cell repertoires in COVID-19 (dated by TCRdb to 2019 to 2021). Background for the entire study: Samples from collaborators originated in the United States, Italy and Spain and spanned both the acute and convalescent phases of COVID-19. The material from the prospective study consisted of cDNA or gDNA derived from T cells, B-cell-depleted T cells, or PBMCs. Subjects who had been exposed to COVID-19, were actively infected with it, or had recovered from it provided the deeply sampled blood TCRbeta repertoires that made up the dataset. The repertoires were made available in a free public database intended to serve as a resource for research on the immune response to SARS-CoV-2. The samples were drawn from two sources: the first 160 participants of the ongoing ImmuneRACE study, and over 1,000 subjects contributed by 6 global collaborators. Nearly every sample came with metadata listing a de-identified subject ID, COVID-19 status, age in years and sex. HLA class I and class II types, where available, came from metadata supplied by the sample provider rather than from assay-based typing. What the work shows at the level of the full study, not this receptor alone: The quantity of clinical and demographic metadata differed by source and by participant and was supplied without curation.

Comments on this clone: Its antigen is still unknown. No base qualities exist here, and no much larger clone lies one base off it.

The trim is 1 base for V and 8 bases for J, with a gap of 8 bases between the germline ends. Reading the germline V gene gives CDR1 MGHDK and CDR2 SYGVNS. The CDR3 measures 12 amino acids from cysteine to phenylalanine. Only the CDR3 portion is preserved as DNA: 36 bases, with reading frame beginning at the first base. The collaborating institutions used their own protocols to collect whole blood in K2EDTA tubes. For TCRbeta analysis, collaborators shipped samples as frozen whole blood, isolated PBMCs, or DNA extracted from either of those sample types. TCRbeta CDR3 regions were amplified from genomic DNA by means of the immunoSEQ Assay, a bias-controlled multiplex PCR. Per the original workflow: The number of nucleated cells in each sample was estimated from the amplification of reference gene primers within the assay. To quantify the absolute abundance of each unique TCRbeta CDR3 rearrangement, sequence reads were collapsed and filtered. Productive Simpson clonality was computed per sample as the square root of Simpson's diversity index over productive rearrangements. TCRdb took this table from immuneACCESS and kept in-frame rearrangements with V and J called. Such tables lack part of the clones; where checked against another copy, unresolved V genes explain under half of the gap, and the rest is unexplained. The V and J calls and clone size come from that table; D and trimming were worked out from the DNA. Here the sample has under 150,000 clones; around 85% occur a single time. 10% to 15% of the sample is held by the ten biggest clonotypes.

The chain was built from TRBV25-1 and TRBJ1-2; the D gene is not confidently resolved. The sequence was obtained from a human donor in a cohort sampled during active COVID-19. Sequences were obtained from peripheral blood. The DNA sequence is TGTGCCAGCAGTGAATCGCCGGGAGGCTACACCTTC. Its translation is CASSESPGGYTF.